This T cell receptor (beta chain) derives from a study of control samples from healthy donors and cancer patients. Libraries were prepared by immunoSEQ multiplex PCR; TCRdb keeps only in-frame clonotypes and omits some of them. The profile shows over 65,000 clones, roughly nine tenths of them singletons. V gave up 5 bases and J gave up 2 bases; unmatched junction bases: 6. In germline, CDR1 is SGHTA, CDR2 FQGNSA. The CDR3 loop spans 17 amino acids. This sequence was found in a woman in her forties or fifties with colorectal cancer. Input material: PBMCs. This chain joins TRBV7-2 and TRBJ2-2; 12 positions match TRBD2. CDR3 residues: CASSPGLAGINTGELFF. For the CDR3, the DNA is TGTGCCAGCAGCCCCGGACTAGCGGGGATCAACACCGGGGAGCTGTTTTTT.